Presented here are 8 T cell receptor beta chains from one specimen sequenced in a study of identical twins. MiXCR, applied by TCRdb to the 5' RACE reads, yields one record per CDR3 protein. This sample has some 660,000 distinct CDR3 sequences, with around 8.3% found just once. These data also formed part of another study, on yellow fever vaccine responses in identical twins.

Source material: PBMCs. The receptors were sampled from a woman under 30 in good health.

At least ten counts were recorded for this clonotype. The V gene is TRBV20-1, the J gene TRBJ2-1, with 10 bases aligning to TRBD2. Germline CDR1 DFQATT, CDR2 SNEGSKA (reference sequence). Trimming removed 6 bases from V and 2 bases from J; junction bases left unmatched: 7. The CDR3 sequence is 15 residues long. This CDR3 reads CSAPSGTSAYNEQFF. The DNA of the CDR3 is TGCAGTGCCCCTTCCGGGACTAGCGCCTACAATGAGCAGTTCTTC.

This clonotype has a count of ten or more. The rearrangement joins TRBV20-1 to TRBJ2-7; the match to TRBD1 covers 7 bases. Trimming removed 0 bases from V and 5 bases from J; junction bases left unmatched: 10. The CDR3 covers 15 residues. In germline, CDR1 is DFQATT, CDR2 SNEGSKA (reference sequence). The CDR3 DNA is TGCAGTGCTAGAGATCCAGACAGGGTTTTGAACGAGCAGTACTTC. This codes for CSARDPDRVLNEQYF.

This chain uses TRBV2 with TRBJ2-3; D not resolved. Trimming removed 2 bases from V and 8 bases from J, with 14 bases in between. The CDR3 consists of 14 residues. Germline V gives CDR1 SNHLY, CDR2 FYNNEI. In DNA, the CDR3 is TGTGCCAGCAGTGAACCGCGGTTAGAGCGTACGCAGTATTTT. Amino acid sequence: CASSEPRLERTQYF.

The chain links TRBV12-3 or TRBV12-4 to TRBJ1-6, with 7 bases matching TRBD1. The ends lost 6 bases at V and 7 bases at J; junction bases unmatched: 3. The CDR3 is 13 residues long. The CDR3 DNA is TGTGCCAGCAGGGGACAGTTAAATTCACCCCTCCACTTT. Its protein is CASRGQLNSPLHF.

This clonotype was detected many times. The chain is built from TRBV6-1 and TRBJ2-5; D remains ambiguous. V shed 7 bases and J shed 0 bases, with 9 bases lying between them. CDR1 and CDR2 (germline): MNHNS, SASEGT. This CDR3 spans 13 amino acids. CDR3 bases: TGTGCCAGCACCCCGATGAACCAAGAGACCCAGTACTTC. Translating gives CASTPMNQETQYF.

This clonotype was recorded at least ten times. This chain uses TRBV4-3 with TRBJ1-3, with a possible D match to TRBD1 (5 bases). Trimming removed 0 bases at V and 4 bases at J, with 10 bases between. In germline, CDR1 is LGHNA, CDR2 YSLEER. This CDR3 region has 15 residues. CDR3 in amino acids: CASSQDPGLGNTIYF. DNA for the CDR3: TGCGCCAGCAGCCAAGATCCGGGACTGGGAAACACCATATATTTT.

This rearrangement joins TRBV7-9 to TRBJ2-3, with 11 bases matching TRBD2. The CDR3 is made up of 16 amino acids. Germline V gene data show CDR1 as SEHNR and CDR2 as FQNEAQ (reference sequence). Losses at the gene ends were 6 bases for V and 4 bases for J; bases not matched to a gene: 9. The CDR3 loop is CASSNDRGLAADTQYF. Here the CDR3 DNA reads TGTGCCAGCAGTAATGACAGGGGACTAGCGGCAGATACGCAGTATTTT. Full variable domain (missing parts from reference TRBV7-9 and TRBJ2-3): DTGVSQNPRHKITKRGQNVTFRCDPISEHNRLYWYRQTLGQGPEFLTYFQNEAQLEKSRLLSDRFSAERPKGSFSTLEIQRTEQGDSAMYLCASSNDRGLAADTQYFGPGTRLTVL.

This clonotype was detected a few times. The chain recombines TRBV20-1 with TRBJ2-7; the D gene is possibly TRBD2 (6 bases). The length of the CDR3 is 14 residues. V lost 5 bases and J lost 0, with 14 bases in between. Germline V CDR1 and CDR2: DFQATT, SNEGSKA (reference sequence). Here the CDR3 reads CSADTGTYSYEQYF. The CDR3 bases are TGCAGTGCTGATACCGGGACTTACTCCTACGAGCAGTACTTC.